This TCR beta chain emerged from a study of preoperative IRX-2 immunotherapy in early breast cancer. This CDR3 has 13 amino acids. The germline V gene encodes CDR1 MNHGY and CDR2 SAAAGT. Trimming pared 5 bases from V and 7 bases from J, leaving 12 bases between. The repertoire was sequenced with immunoSEQ multiplex PCR; TCRdb's copy has only in-frame clones and lacks some. Of 24,000 or so clones listed, about four fifths are singletons. Treatment here: preoperative locoregional IRX-2 cytokine immunotherapy. Samples came from a phase Ib trial of preoperative locoregional IRX-2 cytokine immunotherapy. The chain links TRBV6-8 to TRBJ1-5, with no clear D. The sequencing here drew on lymph node tissue, taken before IRX-2 immunotherapy. The TCR was taken from a human donor with breast cancer. The CDR3 is CASSVEADQPQHF. DNA for the CDR3: TGTGCCAGCAGTGTAGAGGCGGACCAGCCCCAGCATTTT.